The clone carrying this T cell receptor beta chain was recorded many times. The read falls 3 residues short of the CDR3 end, and the missing part is taken from the germline J gene. The sample has other DNA sequences that encode this CDR3 too. Germline V lookup: CDR1 SGHTA, CDR2 FQGNSA. The V segment lost 4 bases and the J segment 2 bases; nucleotides outside the gene matches: 1. The CDR3 loop spans 14 amino acids. This record comes from a study of T cell clonality in common variable immunodeficiency. Repertoires were generated with immunoSEQ multiplex PCR, while TCRdb's copy carries only in-frame clones and drops some. The repertoire has fewer than 55,000 clones, none seen only once; the ten largest take about 2%.

This TCR came from a person between 18 and 70 years old in good health. The rearrangement links TRBV7-2 to TRBJ1-5, with TRBD1 matching 8 bases. The material sequenced was peripheral blood mononuclear cells. CDR3 protein: CASSWGQGNQPQHF. Partial CDR3 DNA: TGTGCCAGCAGCTGGGGACAGGGCAATCAGCCC. Full variable domain (remainder filled in from reference TRBV7-2 and TRBJ1-5): GAGVSQSPSNKVTEKGKDVELRCDPISGHTALYWYRQSLGQGLEFLIYFQGNSAPDKSGLPSDRFSAERTGGSVSTLTIQRTQQEDSAVYLCASSWGQGNQPQHFGDGTRLSIL.